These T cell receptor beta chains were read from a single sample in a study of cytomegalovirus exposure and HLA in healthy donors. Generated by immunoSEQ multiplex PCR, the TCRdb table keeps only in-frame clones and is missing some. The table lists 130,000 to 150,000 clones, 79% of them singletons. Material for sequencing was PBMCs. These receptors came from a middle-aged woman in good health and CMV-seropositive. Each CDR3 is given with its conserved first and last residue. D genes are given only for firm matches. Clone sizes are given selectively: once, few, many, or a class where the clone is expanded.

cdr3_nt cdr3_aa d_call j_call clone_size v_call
TGTGCCAGCAGCGTAGTGACTAGCGGGGGGTTAGATACGCAGTATTTT CASSVVTSGGLDTQYF TRBD2 TRBJ2-3 NA TRBV9
TGTGCCAGCAGTTTATCCGGGTCTAACTATGGCTACACCTTC CASSLSGSNYGYTF NA TRBJ1-2 NA TRBV27
TGTGCCTGGAACGAACGAGGGGGTCAGCCCCAGCATTTT CAWNERGGQPQHF NA TRBJ1-5 NA TRBV30
TGTGCCAGCAGCAAAGCCCCGGACAATCTCTCTGGAAACACCATATATTTT CASSKAPDNLSGNTIYF NA TRBJ1-3 once TRBV7-9
TGTGCCAGCAAAATTACAGGGGGCTCGGACGAGCAGTACTTC CASKITGGSDEQYF TRBD1 TRBJ2-7 once TRBV2
TGCGCCACCGGTCCGACTAGCGGGGGGGCAGATACGCAGTATTTT CATGPTSGGADTQYF TRBD2 TRBJ2-3 NA TRBV5-1
TGCGCCAGCAGCCAAGAGGTCGCAGGAACTAACTATGGCTACACCTTC CASSQEVAGTNYGYTF NA TRBJ1-2 NA TRBV4-1
TGCGCCAGCAGCCCGGACACCCCAGGAAACATTCAGTACTTC CASSPDTPGNIQYF NA TRBJ2-4 NA TRBV5-1
TGTGCCCTCGCCCGACAGGGGGCAGTGAGGACTGAAGCTTTCTTT CALARQGAVRTEAFF TRBD1 TRBJ1-1 NA TRBV19
TGTGCCAGCAGTTTAGGGACAGGGCTCCAAGAGACCCAGTACTTC CASSLGTGLQETQYF TRBD1 TRBJ2-5 NA TRBV28
TGCGCCAGCAGCCCGACAGGGGGCAATCAGCCCCAGCATTTT CASSPTGGNQPQHF TRBD1 TRBJ1-5 NA TRBV4-1
TGTGCCAGCACTCGCCGACTAGCGGGGTTAGGGGAGACCCAGTACTTC CASTRRLAGLGETQYF TRBD2 TRBJ2-5 NA TRBV2
TGTGCCATCAGTGATAAACGGGGGGGACGAACCGGGGAGCTGTTTTTT CAISDKRGGRTGELFF TRBD2 TRBJ2-2 NA TRBV10-3
TGTGCCAGCAGCCCGCCGGGACAGAGTCACATCACTGAAGCTTTCTTT CASSPPGQSHITEAFF TRBD1 TRBJ1-1 NA TRBV5-4
TGCGCCAGCAGCGCCTTAGTGACTAGCGGGGGGGCTAAAGATACGCAGTATTTT CASSALVTSGGAKDTQYF TRBD2 TRBJ2-3 NA TRBV5-1
TGTGCCAGCAGTGAAGGTTGGGTGAGACTAGATCGTGCAGATACGCAGTATTTT CASSEGWVRLDRADTQYF NA TRBJ2-3 NA TRBV2
TGTGCCAGCAGTTTCCTTGTGGACAGACCCTACAATGAGCAGTTCTTC CASSFLVDRPYNEQFF NA TRBJ2-1 NA TRBV28
TGTGCCAGCAGCCAAAACAGGGAGTACGAGCAGTACTTC CASSQNREYEQYF NA TRBJ2-7 NA TRBV14
TGCGCCAGCGTAGGTCAGGACACAGATACGCAGTATTTT CASVGQDTDTQYF NA TRBJ2-3 NA TRBV5-1
TGTGCCAGTAGGCGAGACAGGGTGGAAAATTCACCCCTCCACTTT CASRRDRVENSPLHF TRBD1 TRBJ1-6 NA TRBV19
TGTGCCAGCAGCGCGTCCAGGGGGCGCGGTGGTGACACTGAAGCTTTCTTT CASSASRGRGGDTEAFF TRBD1 TRBJ1-1 NA TRBV9
TGTGCCAGCAGTGGGGGGACAGGGGGAGACACCGGGGAGCTGTTTTTT CASSGGTGGDTGELFF TRBD1 TRBJ2-2 few TRBV6-1
TGTGCCAGCAGCCAAGTCGGGGGGAACCCCTATGGCTACACCTTC CASSQVGGNPYGYTF NA TRBJ1-2 NA TRBV14
TGCAGCGTTGAAAGAAGGAGGGTTGGCAGGAAAGAGACCCAGTACTTC CSVERRRVGRKETQYF NA TRBJ2-5 few TRBV29-1
TGTGCCAGCAGCTGGCAGGGACAGGGGGCCGGGGAGACCCAGTACTTC CASSWQGQGAGETQYF TRBD1 TRBJ2-5 once TRBV7-9
TGTGCCAGCTCATTCTATTCGACAGGGCTCACTGAAGCTTTCTTT CASSFYSTGLTEAFF TRBD1 TRBJ1-1 few TRBV18
TGTGCCAGCAGCGAAGGGGGTGGCAACTATGGCTACACCTTC CASSEGGGNYGYTF NA TRBJ1-2 once TRBV28
TGCGCCAGCAGCCAAGAAGGGAATAGCGGGGAGCAGTTCTTC CASSQEGNSGEQFF TRBD2 TRBJ2-1 NA TRBV4-1
TGTGCCAGCAGTTTATCGGGTCGGACTGAAGCTTTCTTT CASSLSGRTEAFF NA TRBJ1-1 few TRBV28
TGTGCCAGCAGCTTAGGAGAAGCGACCGAGCAGTACTTC CASSLGEATEQYF NA TRBJ2-7 NA TRBV7-9
TGTGCCAGCACCACAAAGGCAGCGGGGGTAGATGAGCAGTTCTTC CASTTKAAGVDEQFF TRBD2 TRBJ2-1 NA TRBV6-5
TGTGCCTGGAGTCAGACACCTCGGACAGGTGAAGCTTTCTTT CAWSQTPRTGEAFF TRBD1 TRBJ1-1 NA TRBV30
TGCGCCAGCAGCTTTGGTCCAGGGGTGAACACTGAAGCTTTCTTT CASSFGPGVNTEAFF NA TRBJ1-1 NA TRBV5-1